This TCR beta chain emerged from a study of cytomegalovirus exposure and HLA in healthy donors. Study findings and constraints: It was 160 or so TCR beta chains that were listed as cytomegalovirus-associated. For most TCR beta V segments, an earlier analysis put the productive rate at about 90% or about 30% of the time.

With 60 Vbeta and 13 Jbeta primers, the PCR was carried out. TCRdb's table, derived via immunoSEQ multiplex PCR, lists solely in-frame clones and lacks some. The table shows 130,000 to 150,000 clones, with 70% to 85% occurring only once. Samples came from healthy bone marrow donors. The CDR3 has 15 amino acids. CDR1 and CDR2 from the germline V gene are SGHKS and YYEKEE (reference sequence). Trimming shortened V by 1 base and J by 6 bases, and 14 bases separated the two germline ends. This clone was counted between two and nine times. Antigen specificity is unknown. Sequencing input: PBMCs. This rearrangement joins TRBV5-5 to TRBJ1-5; D possibly corresponds to TRBD1 (5 bases). The receptor was derived from a woman aged 55-69 years in good health and CMV-seropositive. The CDR3, as DNA: TGTGCCAGCAGCTTGTCCAAGGGGCAGGGTCAGCCCCAGCATTTT. Its translation: CASSLSKGQGQPQHF.